The T cell receptor (beta chain) described here comes from a study of cytomegalovirus exposure and HLA in healthy donors. This clone was counted a single time. The study ran its PCR with 60 Vbeta and 13 Jbeta primers. Sequenced by immunoSEQ multiplex PCR; TCRdb stores in-frame clones only, minus some. The sample contains about 120,000 clones, roughly 66% of which appear only once. Germline CDR1 and CDR2: SGHRS and YFSETQ. This CDR3 has 16 amino acids. The V end lost 3 bases, the J end lost 4 bases, and 18 bases lay between the germline ends. This TCR came from a woman in her 30s in good health and CMV-seronegative. V is TRBV5-1 and J is TRBJ2-3, with D possibly being TRBD2 (6 bases). Sequenced input: PBMCs. CDR3 sequence: CASSSAGWPYSDTQYF. CDR3 nucleotide sequence: TGCGCCAGCAGCTCCGCGGGATGGCCTTACTCAGATACGCAGTATTTT.